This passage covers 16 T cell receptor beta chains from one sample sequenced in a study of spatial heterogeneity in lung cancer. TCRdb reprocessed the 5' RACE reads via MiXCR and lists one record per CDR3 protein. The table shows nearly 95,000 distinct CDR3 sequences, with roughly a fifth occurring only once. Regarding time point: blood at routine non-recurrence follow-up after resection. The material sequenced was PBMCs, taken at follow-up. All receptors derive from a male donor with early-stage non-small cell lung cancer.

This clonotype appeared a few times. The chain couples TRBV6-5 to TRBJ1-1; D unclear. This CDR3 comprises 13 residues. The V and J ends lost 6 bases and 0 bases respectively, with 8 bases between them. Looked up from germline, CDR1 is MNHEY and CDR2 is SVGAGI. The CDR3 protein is CASRVVVNTEAFF. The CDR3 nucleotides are TGTGCCAGCAGGGTTGTGGTGAACACTGAAGCTTTCTTT.

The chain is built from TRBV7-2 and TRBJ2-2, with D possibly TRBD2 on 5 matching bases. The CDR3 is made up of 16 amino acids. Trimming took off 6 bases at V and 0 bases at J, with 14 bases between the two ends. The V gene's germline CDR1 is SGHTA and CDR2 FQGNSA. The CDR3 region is CASRSPGVSNTGELFF. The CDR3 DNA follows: TGTGCCAGCAGATCACCCGGGGTCTCGAACACCGGGGAGCTGTTTTTT.

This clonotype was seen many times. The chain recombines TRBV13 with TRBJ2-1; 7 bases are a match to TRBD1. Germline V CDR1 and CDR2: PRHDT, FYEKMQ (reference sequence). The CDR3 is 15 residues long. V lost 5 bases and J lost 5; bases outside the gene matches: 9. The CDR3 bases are TGTGCCAGCAGCCCGGGACAGTCGGGCGACAATGAGCAGTTCTTC. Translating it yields CASSPGQSGDNEQFF.

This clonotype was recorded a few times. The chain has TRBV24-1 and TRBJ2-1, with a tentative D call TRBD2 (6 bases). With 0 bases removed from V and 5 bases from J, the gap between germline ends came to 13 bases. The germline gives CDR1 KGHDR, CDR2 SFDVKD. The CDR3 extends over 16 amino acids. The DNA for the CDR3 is TGTGCCACCAGTGATTTGCTGGGGGGATCCCACAATGAGCAGTTCTTC. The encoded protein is CATSDLLGGSHNEQFF.

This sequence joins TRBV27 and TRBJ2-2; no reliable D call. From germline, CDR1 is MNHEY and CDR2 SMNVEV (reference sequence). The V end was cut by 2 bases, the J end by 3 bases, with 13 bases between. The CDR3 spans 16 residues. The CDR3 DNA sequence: TGTGCCAGCAGTTTAGCCTTCCCACTCGACACCGGGGAGCTGTTTTTT. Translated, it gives CASSLAFPLDTGELFF.

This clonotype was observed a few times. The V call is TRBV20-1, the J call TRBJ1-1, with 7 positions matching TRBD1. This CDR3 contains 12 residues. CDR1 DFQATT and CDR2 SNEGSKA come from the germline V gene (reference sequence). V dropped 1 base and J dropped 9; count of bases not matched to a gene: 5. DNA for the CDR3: TGCAGTGCTAGAGCGACAGGGTTGAAAGCTTTCTTT. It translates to CSARATGLKAFF.

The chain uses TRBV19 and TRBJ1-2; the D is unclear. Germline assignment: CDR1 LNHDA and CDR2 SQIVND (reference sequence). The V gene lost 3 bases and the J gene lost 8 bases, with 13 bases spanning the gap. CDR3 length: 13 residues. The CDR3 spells CASSITTVTGYTF. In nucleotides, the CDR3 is TGTGCCAGTAGTATTACCACAGTGACCGGCTACACCTTC.

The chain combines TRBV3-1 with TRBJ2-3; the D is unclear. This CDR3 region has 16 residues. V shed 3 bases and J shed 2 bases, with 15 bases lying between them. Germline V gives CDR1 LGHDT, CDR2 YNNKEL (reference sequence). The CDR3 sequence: CASSHIRAGATDTQYF. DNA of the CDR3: TGTGCCAGCAGCCACATAAGGGCAGGAGCCACAGATACGCAGTATTTT.

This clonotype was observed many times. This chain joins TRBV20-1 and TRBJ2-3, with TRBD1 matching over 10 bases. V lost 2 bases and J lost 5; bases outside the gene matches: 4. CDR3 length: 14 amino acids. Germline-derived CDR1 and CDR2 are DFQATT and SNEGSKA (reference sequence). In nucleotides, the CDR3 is TGCAGTGCTAGACCTGGGACAGGGGAAGATACGCAGTATTTT. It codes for CSARPGTGEDTQYF.

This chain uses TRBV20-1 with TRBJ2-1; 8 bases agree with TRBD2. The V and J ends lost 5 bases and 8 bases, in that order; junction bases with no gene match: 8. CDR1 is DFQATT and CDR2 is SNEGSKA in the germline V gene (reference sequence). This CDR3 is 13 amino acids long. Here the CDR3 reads CSAYGRAGDEQFF. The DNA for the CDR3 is TGCAGTGCTTACGGGAGGGCGGGGGATGAGCAGTTCTTC.

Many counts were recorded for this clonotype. CDR3 in amino acids: CASSVQGNTEAFF. CDR3 sequence (DNA): TGTGCCAGTAGCGTCCAGGGGAACACTGAAGCTTTCTTT. The rearrangement uses TRBV19 and TRBJ1-1; D may be TRBD1 (5 bases). The CDR3 is made up of 13 amino acids. Trimming shortened V by 6 bases and J by 1 base, and 9 bases separated the two germline ends. Germline loops: CDR1 LNHDA, CDR2 SQIVND (reference sequence).

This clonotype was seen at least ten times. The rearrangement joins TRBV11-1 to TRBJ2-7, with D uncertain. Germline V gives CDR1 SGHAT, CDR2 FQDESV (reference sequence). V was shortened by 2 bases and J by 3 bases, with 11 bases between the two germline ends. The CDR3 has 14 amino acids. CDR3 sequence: CASSLYGSNYEQYF. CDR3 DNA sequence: TGTGCCAGCAGCTTATACGGCAGCAACTACGAGCAGTACTTC.

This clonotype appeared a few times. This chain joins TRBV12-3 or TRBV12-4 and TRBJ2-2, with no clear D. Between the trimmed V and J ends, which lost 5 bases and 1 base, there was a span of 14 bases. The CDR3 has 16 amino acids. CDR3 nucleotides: TGTGCCAGCAGTCCGAGCAGGAGAGTGAACACCGGGGAGCTGTTTTTT. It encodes CASSPSRRVNTGELFF.

CDR3: CASSQGVLNTGELFF. As DNA, the CDR3 is TGCGCCAGCAGCCAAGGGGTATTGAACACCGGGGAGCTGTTTTTT. The chain uses TRBV4-1 and TRBJ2-2; D call uncertain. This CDR3 has 15 amino acids. In germline, CDR1 is MGHRA, CDR2 YSYEKL. V gave up 1 base and J gave up 1 base, with 7 bases separating them.

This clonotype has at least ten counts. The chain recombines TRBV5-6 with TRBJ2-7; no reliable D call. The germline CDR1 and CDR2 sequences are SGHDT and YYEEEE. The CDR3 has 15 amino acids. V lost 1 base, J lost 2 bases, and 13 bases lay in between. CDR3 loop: CASSLSPSSAYEQYF. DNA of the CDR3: TGTGCCAGCAGCTTGTCCCCTTCATCCGCCTACGAGCAGTACTTC. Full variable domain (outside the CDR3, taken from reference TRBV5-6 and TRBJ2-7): DAGVTQSPTHLIKTRGQQVTLRCSPKSGHDTVSWYQQALGQGPQFIFQYYEEEERQRGNFPDRFSGHQFPNYSSELNVNALLLGDSALYLCASSLSPSSAYEQYFGPGTRLTVT.

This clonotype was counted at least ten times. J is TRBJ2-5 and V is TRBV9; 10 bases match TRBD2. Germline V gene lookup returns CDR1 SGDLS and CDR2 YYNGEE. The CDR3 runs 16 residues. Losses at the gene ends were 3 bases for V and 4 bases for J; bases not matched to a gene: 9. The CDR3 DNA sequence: TGTGCCAGCAGCGCGGGAGCGGGAGGGCCCGGAGAGACCCAGTACTTC. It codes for CASSAGAGGPGETQYF.